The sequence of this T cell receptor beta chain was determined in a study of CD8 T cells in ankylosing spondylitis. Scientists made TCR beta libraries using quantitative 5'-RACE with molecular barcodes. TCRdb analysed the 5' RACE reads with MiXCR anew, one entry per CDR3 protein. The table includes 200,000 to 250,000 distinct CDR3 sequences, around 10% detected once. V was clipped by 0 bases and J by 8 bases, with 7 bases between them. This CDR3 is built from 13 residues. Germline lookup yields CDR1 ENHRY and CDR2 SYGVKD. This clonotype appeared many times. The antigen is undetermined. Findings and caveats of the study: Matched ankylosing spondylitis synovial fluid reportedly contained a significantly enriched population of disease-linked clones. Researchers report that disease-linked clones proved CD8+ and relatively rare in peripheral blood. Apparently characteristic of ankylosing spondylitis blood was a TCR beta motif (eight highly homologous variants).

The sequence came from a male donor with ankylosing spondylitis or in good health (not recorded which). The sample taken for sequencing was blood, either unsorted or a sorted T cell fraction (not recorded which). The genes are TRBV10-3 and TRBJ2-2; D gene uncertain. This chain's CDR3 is CAISESQYGELFF. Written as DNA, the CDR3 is TGTGCCATCAGTGAGTCTCAGTATGGGGAGCTGTTTTTT.